There are many counts of the clone carrying this TCR beta chain. As yet, its antigen is unknown. J gave up 5 bases and V 4 bases, and 6 bases lay outside the gene matches. Germline V lookup: CDR1 SGHKS, CDR2 YYEKEE (reference sequence). The CDR3 has 16 amino acids. This entry comes from a study of CD8 T cells in ankylosing spondylitis. General observations from the study: Reports say disease-linked clones showed up significantly more in matched ankylosing spondylitis synovial fluid. Some of these motif variants have turned up before, in reports on reactive arthritis synovial fluid and blood. For ankylosing spondylitis blood, a TCR beta motif of about 8 highly homologous variants appeared characteristic.

Construction of TCR beta libraries was performed using quantitative 5'-RACE with molecular barcodes. TCRdb reanalysed the 5' RACE reads using MiXCR and keeps one entry per CDR3 protein. There are 250,000 to 400,000 distinct CDR3 sequences in the sample; roughly 11% occur only once, and about a tenth lies in the top ten. The V and J genes are TRBV5-5 and TRBJ2-5; 15 bases are a match to TRBD2. The sample consisted of blood, either unsorted or a sorted T cell fraction (not recorded which). The receptor was isolated from a female donor with ankylosing spondylitis or in good health (not recorded which). CDR3 amino acids: CASSPRTSGGAETQYF. The CDR3 coding sequence is TGTGCCAGCAGCCCAAGGACTAGCGGGGGGGCCGAGACCCAGTACTTC.